Listed here is a single T cell receptor beta chain. What it binds is unknown. Each of the donors had around 10 milliliters of peripheral blood drawn into EDTA-treated Vacutainer tubes. The sample is drawn from a study of blood T cells in healthy people across ages. The study's findings and limits: It was held that the diversity estimates obtained from one million T cells were underestimates.

Together with a sample-barcoded 5' primer, a J-beta primer mix was included in a second PCR lasting roughly 6 to 12 cycles. TCRdb reanalysed the 5' RACE reads using MiXCR and keeps one entry per CDR3 protein. The table shows under 800,000 distinct CDR3 sequences, with 35% to 45% occurring only once. The V segment lost 6 bases and the J segment 5 bases; nucleotides outside the gene matches: 7. Per germline, CDR1 LGHDT and CDR2 YNNKEL (reference sequence). The CDR3 is 13 residues long. This receptor was taken from a woman in her sixties or seventies in good health. The specimen sequenced was blood. The chain has TRBV3-1 and TRBJ2-7; TRBD1 agrees at 7 bases. The chain's CDR3 is CASSIDRDHEQYF. For the CDR3, the DNA is TGTGCCAGCAGTATCGACAGGGACCACGAGCAGTACTTC.